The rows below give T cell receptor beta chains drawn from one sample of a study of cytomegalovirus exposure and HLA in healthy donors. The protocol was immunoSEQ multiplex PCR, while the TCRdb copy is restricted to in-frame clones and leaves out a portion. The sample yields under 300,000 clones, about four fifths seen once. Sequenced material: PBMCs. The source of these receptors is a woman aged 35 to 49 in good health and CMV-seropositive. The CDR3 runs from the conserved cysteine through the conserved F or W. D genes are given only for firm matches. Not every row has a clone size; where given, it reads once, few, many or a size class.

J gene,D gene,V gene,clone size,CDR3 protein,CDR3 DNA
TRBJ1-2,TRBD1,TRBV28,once,CASSPADRATYGYTF,TGTGCCAGCAGTCCAGCAGACAGGGCGACCTATGGCTACACCTTC
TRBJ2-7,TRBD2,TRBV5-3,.,CARSWVVAGGPREQYF,TGTGCCAGAAGCTGGGTGGTGGCGGGAGGGCCCCGGGAGCAGTACTTC
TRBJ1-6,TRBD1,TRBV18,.,CASSTTGTGGNSPLHF,TGTGCCAGCTCAACGACCGGGACAGGGGGGAATTCACCCCTCCACTTT
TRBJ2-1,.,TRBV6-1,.,CASKTRYPYNEQFF,TGTGCCAGCAAGACGCGGTATCCTTACAATGAGCAGTTCTTC
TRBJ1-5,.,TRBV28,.,CASRTGVSNQPQHF,TGTGCCAGCAGAACCGGGGTTAGCAATCAGCCCCAGCATTTT
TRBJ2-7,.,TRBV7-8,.,CASSTWRYEQYF,TGTGCCAGCAGCACCTGGAGGTACGAGCAGTACTTC
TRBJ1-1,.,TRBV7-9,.,CASSPRALGDTEAFF,TGTGCCAGCAGCCCCAGGGCCCTCGGAGACACTGAAGCTTTCTTT
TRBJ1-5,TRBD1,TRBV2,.,CASSVKTGGAGQPQHF,TGTGCCAGCAGTGTTAAGACAGGGGGCGCAGGCCAGCCCCAGCATTTT
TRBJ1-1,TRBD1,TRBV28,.,CASRLTGLNTEAFF,TGTGCCAGCAGACTGACAGGGCTGAACACTGAAGCTTTCTTT
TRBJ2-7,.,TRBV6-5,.,CASSYLQGYEQYF,TGTGCCAGCAGTTACCTGCAGGGCTACGAGCAGTACTTC
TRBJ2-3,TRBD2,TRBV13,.,CASSTGTRGTDTQYF,TGTGCCAGCAGCACCGGGACTAGAGGCACAGATACGCAGTATTTT
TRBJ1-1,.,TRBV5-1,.,CASSLTTDTEAFF,TGCGCCAGCAGCTTGACCACGGACACTGAAGCTTTCTTT
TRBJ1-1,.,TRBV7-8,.,CASSSQPGYTEAFF,TGTGCCAGCAGCTCCCAACCCGGGTACACTGAAGCTTTCTTT
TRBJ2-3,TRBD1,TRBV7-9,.,CASRGDRGSDTQYF,TGTGCCAGCAGAGGGGACAGGGGTTCAGATACGCAGTATTTT
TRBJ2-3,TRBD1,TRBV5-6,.,CASSSRTGGQDTQYF,TGTGCCAGCAGCTCGAGGACAGGGGGCCAGGATACGCAGTATTTT
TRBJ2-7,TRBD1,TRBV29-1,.,CSVGQGDYEQYF,TGCAGCGTTGGGCAGGGGGATTACGAGCAGTACTTC
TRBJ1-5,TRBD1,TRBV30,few,CAWSMDRGAQPQHF,TGTGCCTGGAGCATGGACAGGGGGGCACAGCCCCAGCATTTT
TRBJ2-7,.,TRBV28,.,CASSSGRYYEQYF,TGTGCCAGCAGTTCAGGGAGGTATTACGAGCAGTACTTC
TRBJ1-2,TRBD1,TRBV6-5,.,CASSYTYVGGSSGYTF,TGTGCCAGCAGTTACACATACGTAGGGGGCTCAAGTGGCTACACCTTC
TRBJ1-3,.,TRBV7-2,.,CASSPQPGKENTIYF,TGTGCCAGCAGTCCTCAGCCAGGGAAGGAAAACACCATATATTTT
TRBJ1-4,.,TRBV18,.,CASSPSGLRNEKLFF,TGTGCCAGCTCACCATCAGGACTGCGTAATGAAAAACTGTTTTTT
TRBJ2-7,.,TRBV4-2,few,CASSNSEGQGRTYEQYF,TGTGCCAGCAGCAATAGCGAGGGGCAGGGGCGGACCTACGAGCAGTACTTC
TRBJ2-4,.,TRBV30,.,CAWRMGSSIQYF,TGTGCCTGGAGGATGGGCTCGAGCATTCAGTACTTC
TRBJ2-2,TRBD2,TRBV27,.,CASSLGLAATGELFF,TGTGCCAGCAGTTTGGGACTAGCTGCGACCGGGGAGCTGTTTTTT
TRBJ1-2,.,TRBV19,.,CASSTENYGYTF,TGTGCCAGCTCGACAGAGAACTATGGCTACACCTTC
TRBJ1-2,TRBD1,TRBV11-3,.,CASSSSGQAPGGYTF,TGTGCCAGCAGCTCATCCGGACAGGCCCCGGGGGGCTACACCTTC
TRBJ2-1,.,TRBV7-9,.,CASSLERDTYNEQFF,TGTGCCAGCAGCTTGGAGCGGGACACCTACAATGAGCAGTTCTTC
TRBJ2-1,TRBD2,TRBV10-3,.,CAISESIAGGLNNEQFF,TGTGCCATCAGTGAGTCGATAGCGGGAGGTCTGAACAATGAGCAGTTCTTC
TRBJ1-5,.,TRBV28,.,CASSLGEGRQPQHF,TGTGCCAGCAGTTTAGGGGAGGGTAGGCAGCCCCAGCATTTT
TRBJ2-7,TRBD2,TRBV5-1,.,CASSSPGLAGSGSYEQYF,TGCGCCAGCAGCTCCCCCGGACTAGCGGGAAGTGGCTCCTACGAGCAGTACTTC
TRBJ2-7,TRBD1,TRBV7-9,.,CASSFSTGSEQYF,TGTGCCAGCAGCTTTTCGACAGGGTCCGAGCAGTACTTC
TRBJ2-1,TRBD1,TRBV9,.,CASSAGTAYNEQFF,TGTGCCAGCAGCGCGGGGACAGCCTACAATGAGCAGTTCTTC
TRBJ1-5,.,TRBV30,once,CAWSFTYSNQPQHF,TGTGCCTGGTCTTTCACCTATAGCAATCAGCCCCAGCATTTT
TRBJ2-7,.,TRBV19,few,CASSILEGGEQYF,TGTGCCAGTAGTATCTTAGAGGGTGGCGAGCAGTACTTC
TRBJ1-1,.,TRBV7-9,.,CASLGTLNTEAFF,TGTGCCTCATTAGGGACTTTAAACACTGAAGCTTTCTTT
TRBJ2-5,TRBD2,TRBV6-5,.,CASRGGVRETQYF,TGTGCCAGCAGGGGGGGGGTGAGAGAGACCCAGTACTTC
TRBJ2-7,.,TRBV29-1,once,CSVAGSYEQYF,TGCAGCGTTGCGGGGTCATACGAGCAGTACTTC
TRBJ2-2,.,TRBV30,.,CAWSLTGTGELFF,TGTGCCTGGAGCCTAACGGGAACCGGGGAGCTGTTTTTT
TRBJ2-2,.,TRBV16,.,CASSPGLTGNTGELFF,TGTGCCAGCAGCCCTGGGTTGACAGGGAACACCGGGGAGCTGTTTTTT
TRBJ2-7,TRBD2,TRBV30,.,CAWGGRLAVYEQYF,TGTGCCTGGGGGGGACGACTAGCGGTCTACGAGCAGTACTTC
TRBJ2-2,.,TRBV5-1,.,CASSLLPANTGELFF,TGCGCCAGCAGCTTGTTGCCGGCGAACACCGGGGAGCTGTTTTTT
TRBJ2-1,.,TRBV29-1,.,CSVIGGRYNEQFF,TGCAGCGTTATCGGTGGGAGATACAATGAGCAGTTCTTC
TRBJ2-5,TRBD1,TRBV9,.,CASSVGPGQGISETQYF,TGTGCCAGCAGCGTAGGGCCGGGACAGGGGATTTCAGAGACCCAGTACTTC
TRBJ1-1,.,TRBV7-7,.,CASSLRLNTEAFF,TGTGCTAGCAGCCTACGCTTGAACACTGAAGCTTTCTTT
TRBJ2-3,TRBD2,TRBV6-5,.,CASSYISGRGIDTQYF,TGTGCCAGCAGTTACATCAGCGGGAGGGGGATAGATACGCAGTATTTT
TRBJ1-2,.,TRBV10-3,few,CASAQGAFLTVNYGYTF,TGTGCTTCCGCCCAAGGGGCGTTCCTCACCGTTAACTATGGCTACACCTTC
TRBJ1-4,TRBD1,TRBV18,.,CASSPRTGGGEKLFF,TGTGCCAGCTCACCTCGGACAGGGGGTGGAGAAAAACTGTTTTTT
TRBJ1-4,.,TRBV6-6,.,CASSYQGNEKLFF,TGTGCCAGCAGTTACCAGGGGAATGAAAAACTGTTTTTT
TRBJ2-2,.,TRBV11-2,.,CASSLGQNTGELFF,TGTGCCAGCAGCCTCGGACAGAACACCGGGGAGCTGTTTTTT
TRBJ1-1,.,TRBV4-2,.,CASSQEAGLNTEAFF,TGTGCCAGCAGCCAAGAGGCAGGATTGAACACTGAAGCTTTCTTT
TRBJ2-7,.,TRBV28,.,CASSFGYEQYF,TGTGCCAGCAGTTTCGGCTACGAGCAGTACTTC
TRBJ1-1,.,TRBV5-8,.,CASSAPGQNTEAFF,TGTGCCAGCAGCGCCCCGGGACAGAACACTGAAGCTTTCTTT
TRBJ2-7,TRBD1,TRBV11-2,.,CASSRDRSYEQYF,TGTGCCAGCAGCAGGGACAGGTCCTACGAGCAGTACTTC
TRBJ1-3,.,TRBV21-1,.,CASRQDRGNGNTIYF,TGTGCCAGCAGACAAGACAGGGGGAATGGAAACACCATATATTTT
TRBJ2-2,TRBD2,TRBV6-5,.,CASSLAGGLTGELFF,TGTGCCAGCAGTCTAGCGGGAGGTCTCACCGGGGAGCTGTTTTTT
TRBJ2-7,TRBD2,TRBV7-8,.,CASSFPSGVPYF,TGTGCCAGCAGCTTCCCAAGCGGGGTCCCGTACTTC